This TCR beta chain was retrieved from a study of blood T cell repertoires in COVID-19. The CDR3 covers 14 residues. V was shortened by 4 bases and J by 4 bases, with 14 bases between the two germline ends. CDR1 and CDR2 from the germline V gene are SGHKS and YYEKEE (reference sequence). Measured with immunoSEQ multiplex PCR; TCRdb has only the in-frame clones, and not every one. The sample lists over 350,000 clones; approximately 90% were seen once. Specimen: peripheral blood. The TCR originated in a woman aged 30 to 39 with acute or convalescent COVID-19. The chain has TRBV5-5 and TRBJ1-1; TRBD1 is a possible D gene (5 bases). The CDR3 DNA sequence: TGTGCCAGCAGCCCCTGGGGTAGGGGCACTGAAGCTTTCTTT. It translates to CASSPWGRGTEAFF.